The clone carrying this T cell receptor (beta chain) was picked up a small number of times. This entry belongs to a study of blood T cell repertoires in COVID-19. Here immunoSEQ multiplex PCR was the method, and the copy in TCRdb shows in-frame clones only, minus some. The data show hundreds of thousands of clones, with around nine tenths seen just once and about 1.5% held by the top ten. A case of COVID-19 had been met by exposed participants within 2 weeks before study entry. The CDR3 covers 14 residues. The V end was cut by 6 bases, the J end by 3 bases, with 11 bases between. Germline V gives CDR1 MNHEY, CDR2 SVGAGI.

The chain recombines TRBV6-5 with TRBJ2-2, with D possibly matching TRBD2 (6 bases). The sample was PBMCs or T cells enriched from blood (not recorded which). The receptor was derived from a woman aged 18-29 years who had been exposed to COVID-19. The CDR3 coding sequence is TGTGCCAGCAGGCCTCTAGCGTACACCGGGGAGCTGTTTTTT. Protein sequence: CASRPLAYTGELFF.